The entry below gives a single T cell receptor (beta chain) sequence along with its context. Assay: immunoSEQ multiplex PCR; the TCRdb copy retains only in-frame clones and omits some. The sample contains some 97,000 clones, approximately 94% of which appear only once. This entry is derived from a study of siplizumab effects on memory and regulatory T cells. From germline, CDR1 is SEHNR and CDR2 FQNEAQ (reference sequence). J gave up 0 bases and V 5 bases, and 6 bases lay outside the gene matches. The CDR3 is 16 amino acids. The rearrangement links TRBV7-9 to TRBJ1-4; 7 nucleotides match TRBD1. The sequence was collected from a human donor in good health. Material for sequencing was non-Treg CD4+ T cells sorted from blood. CDR3 protein: CASSRGQVATNEKLFF. In DNA, the CDR3 is TGTGCCAGCAGCCGCGGACAGGTAGCAACTAATGAAAAACTGTTTTTT.